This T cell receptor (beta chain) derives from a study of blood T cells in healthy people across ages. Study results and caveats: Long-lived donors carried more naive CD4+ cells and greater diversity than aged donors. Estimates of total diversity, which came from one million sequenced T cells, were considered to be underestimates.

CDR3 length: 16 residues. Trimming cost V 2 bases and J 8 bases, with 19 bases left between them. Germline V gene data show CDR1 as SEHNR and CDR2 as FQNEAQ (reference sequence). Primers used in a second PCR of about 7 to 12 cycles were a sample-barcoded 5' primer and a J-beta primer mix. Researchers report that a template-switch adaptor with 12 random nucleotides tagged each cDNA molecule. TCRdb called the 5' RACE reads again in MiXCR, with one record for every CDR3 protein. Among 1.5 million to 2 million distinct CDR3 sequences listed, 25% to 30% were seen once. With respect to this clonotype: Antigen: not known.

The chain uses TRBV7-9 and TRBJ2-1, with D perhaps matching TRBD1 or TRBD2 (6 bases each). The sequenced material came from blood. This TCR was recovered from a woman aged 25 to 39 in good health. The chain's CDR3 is CASSLMGGRFLHEQFF. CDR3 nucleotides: TGTGCCAGCAGCTTAATGGGGGGCAGATTTTTGCATGAGCAGTTCTTC.